The present TCR beta chain was sequenced within a study of blood T cell repertoires in COVID-19. Using immunoSEQ multiplex PCR, the repertoire was profiled, and TCRdb retains in-frame clones only, with some absent. Among about 120,000 clones, roughly 84% were seen once, and the ten largest hold 8.4%. The CDR3 is 16 amino acids. Trimming cost V 5 bases and J 0 bases, with 14 bases left between them. Germline assignment: CDR1 LNHDA and CDR2 SQIVND (reference sequence). The sample was peripheral blood. The clonotype originates from a woman aged 70-85 years who had recovered from COVID-19. The V gene is TRBV19, the J gene TRBJ1-3, with D possibly matching TRBD1 (5 bases). DNA of the CDR3: TGTGCCAGTAGTCCCCTTACAGGCAGCTCTGGAAACACCATATATTTT. This gives the protein CASSPLTGSSGNTIYF.